These 14 T cell receptor beta chains came from one sample sequenced in a study of PD-1 blockade in classical Hodgkin lymphoma. Clones were read by immunoSEQ multiplex PCR, and TCRdb kept only the in-frame ones, dropping some. The sample shows 90,000 or so clones, roughly 78% of them seen only once. Specified time point: cycle 4 day 1 (C4D1), after five to seven weeks of nivolumab. Relapse after autologous stem cell transplantation occurred in every patient, and brentuximab vedotin exposure varied. Sequenced here: peripheral blood mononuclear cells (PBMCs), sampled before the fourth cycle of nivolumab. All receptors derive from a human donor with classical Hodgkin lymphoma.

This chain uses TRBV7-2 with TRBJ1-1; unclear D gene. Trimming cost V 3 bases and J 7 bases, with 9 bases left between them. The CDR3 runs 12 residues. The germline gives CDR1 SGHTA, CDR2 FQGNSA. CDR3 residues: CASSLESVEAFF. CDR3 coding DNA: TGTGCCAGCAGCTTGGAGAGCGTTGAAGCTTTCTTT.

The chain has TRBV28 and TRBJ2-1; 8 bases line up with TRBD2. V lost 5 bases to trimming and J lost 4 bases; unmatched junction nucleotides: 13. The germline V gene encodes CDR1 MDHEN and CDR2 SYDVKM. This CDR3 is built from 17 residues. CDR3 coding DNA: TGTGCCAGCAGTCCCTTGAAGCGGGCTAGCGGGTACAATGAGCAGTTCTTC. Translating it yields CASSPLKRASGYNEQFF.

This clone was found once. The V gene is TRBV29-1, the J gene TRBJ2-1, with 9 bases fitting TRBD1. Germline CDR1 is SQVTM and CDR2 is ANQGSEA. This CDR3 spans 15 amino acids. V lost 3 bases and J lost 5; bases outside the gene matches: 8. Here the CDR3 reads CSVDTTGTGNNEQFF. The CDR3 nucleotides are TGCAGCGTTGATACAACCGGGACAGGGAACAATGAGCAGTTCTTC.

The chain is built from TRBV19 and TRBJ2-7, with 11 bases fitting TRBD1. Germline V gives CDR1 LNHDA, CDR2 SQIVND (reference sequence). The CDR3 length is 15 residues. After removal of 6 bases from V and 6 bases from J, the junction contained 10 bases not matched to a gene. CDR3 protein: CASRSYGQGAGEQYF. The DNA for the CDR3 is TGTGCCAGTAGATCCTATGGACAGGGGGCGGGCGAGCAGTACTTC.

The V gene is TRBV5-1, the J gene TRBJ1-5; perhaps TRBD1 as D (6 bases). The CDR3 has 16 residues. Germline V CDR1 and CDR2: SGHRS, YFSETQ. Trimming left V 3 bases short and J 0 bases short, with 13 bases between. CDR3 coding DNA: TGCGCCAGCAGCTATGGAGGGGGGGATAGCAATCAGCCCCAGCATTTT. This gives the protein CASSYGGGDSNQPQHF.

As for this clone: This sample includes further DNA sequences coding for the same CDR3. This chain joins TRBV9 and TRBJ2-3; no definite D call. Deletions cut 0 bases from V and 4 bases from J, with 6 bases between. The CDR3 is 13 residues long. The germline V gene encodes CDR1 SGDLS and CDR2 YYNGEE. As DNA, the CDR3 is TGTGCCAGCAGCGTAGGGGGTCCAGATACGCAGTATTTT. Translated: CASSVGGPDTQYF.

This clone was found once. V gene TRBV18 combines with J gene TRBJ2-2; TRBD2 aligns across 7 bases. J lost 3 bases, V lost 5 bases, and 15 bases had no gene match. CDR3 length equals 18 residues. Germline CDR1 and CDR2: KGHSH and LQKENI. CDR3 protein: CASSRQYSSGTDTGELFF. The CDR3 nucleotides are TGTGCCAGCTCAAGACAATACAGCAGCGGGACTGACACCGGGGAGCTGTTTTTT.

Points on this clone: One junction end disagrees with the germline gene, perhaps due to a read error. J is TRBJ2-7 and V is TRBV6-1; D is ambiguous. Germline V gene lookup returns CDR1 MNHNS and CDR2 SASEGT. CDR3 size: 13 residues. The CDR3 loop reads CASNEGFYYEQYF. Here the CDR3 DNA reads TGTGCCAGCAATGAAGGATTCTACTACGAGCAGTACTTC.

The chain is built from TRBV6-1 and TRBJ2-1; 11 nucleotides match TRBD2. Germline CDR1 is MNHNS and CDR2 is SASEGT. V dropped 2 bases and J dropped 7; count of bases not matched to a gene: 13. CDR3 length equals 18 residues. The CDR3 region is CASSEFGFGSSGRNEQFF. The CDR3 DNA sequence: TGTGCCAGCAGTGAATTTGGGTTTGGGTCTAGCGGGAGGAATGAGCAGTTCTTC.

V gene TRBV18 combines with J gene TRBJ2-2, with TRBD1 matching 8 bases. This CDR3 is built from 15 residues. Germline V gene lookup returns CDR1 KGHSH and CDR2 LQKENI. V trimming: 2 bases; J trimming: 6 bases; junction bases outside the gene matches: 5. The CDR3: CASSPISQGAGELFF. In DNA form, the CDR3 reads TGTGCCAGCTCACCAATCTCACAGGGGGCCGGGGAGCTGTTTTTT.

This chain joins TRBV12-1 and TRBJ1-2. TRBV12-1 is noted as a pseudogene. The length of the CDR3 is 13 residues. DNA of the CDR3: TGTGCCAGCAGCTTTTTTTCCGGGTACGGCTACACCTTC. This gives the protein CASSFFSGYGYTF.

The chain links TRBV28 to TRBJ1-2; D unclear. The CDR3 has 15 residues. Per germline, CDR1 MDHEN and CDR2 SYDVKM. Trimming shortened V by 5 bases and J by 0 bases, and 13 bases separated the two germline ends. The CDR3 DNA follows: TGTGCCAGCAGTCCCAACCGTGGAGCTAACTATGGCTACACCTTC. It translates to CASSPNRGANYGYTF.

The chain couples TRBV27 to TRBJ1-6, with TRBD1 as a possible D gene (5 bases). Germline CDR1 and CDR2: MNHEY and SMNVEV (reference sequence). V lost 7 bases and J 10 bases, leaving 17 bases between the germline ends. The CDR3 sequence is 14 residues long. The CDR3 region is CASNFEGTGSPLHF. The DNA for the CDR3 is TGTGCCAGCAACTTCGAGGGGACTGGATCACCCCTCCACTTT.

This clone has only one observation. Other DNA sequences in this sample translate to the same CDR3. This chain uses TRBV18 with TRBJ2-7, with D unresolved. Germline-derived CDR1 and CDR2 are KGHSH and LQKENI. V lost 3 bases and J 4 bases, leaving 4 bases between the germline ends. The CDR3 length is 11 residues. CDR3 in DNA: TGTGCCAGCTCACCGCAATACGAGCAGTACTTC. Translated, it gives CASSPQYEQYF.